This entry lists 13 T cell receptor beta chains sequenced from one sample in a study of blood T cell repertoires in COVID-19. Libraries were prepared by immunoSEQ multiplex PCR; TCRdb keeps only in-frame clonotypes and omits some of them. Among about 200,000 clones listed, 70% to 90% were seen once. Sequencing was performed on peripheral blood. These receptors were collected from a woman older than 75 with acute or convalescent COVID-19.

The genes are TRBV6-6 and TRBJ2-7; D gene uncertain. The CDR3 is 12 residues long. The germline gives CDR1 MNHNY, CDR2 SVGAGI (reference sequence). V dropped 2 bases and J dropped 3 bases, with 5 bases sitting between them. CDR3 residues: CASSYVLYEQYF. CDR3 in DNA: TGTGCCAGCAGTTACGTCCTCTACGAGCAGTACTTC.

The chain is built from TRBV27 and TRBJ1-2; D is undetermined. Germline CDR1 reads MNHEY; CDR2 reads SMNVEV (reference sequence). This CDR3 contains 13 residues. With 2 bases removed from V and 7 bases from J, the gap between germline ends came to 11 bases. In DNA, the CDR3 is TGTGCCAGCAGTTTACTGCGGGAGGGTGGCTACACCTTC. Translation: CASSLLREGGYTF.

The J gene is TRBJ1-1, the V gene TRBV30, with 8 bases lining up with TRBD1. CDR3 size: 14 residues. Germline V gene lookup returns CDR1 GTSNPN and CDR2 SVGIG (reference sequence). The V gene end was trimmed by 5 bases and the J gene end by 4 bases; junction bases not matched to a gene: 9. DNA of the CDR3: TGTGCCTGGGAAGAGCAGGGGGCAGGCACTGAAGCTTTCTTT. Protein sequence: CAWEEQGAGTEAFF.

The sample holds a few counts of this clone. This chain connects TRBV10-3 to TRBJ1-2; a possible D gene is TRBD1 (5 bases). Trimming shortened V by 2 bases and J by 6 bases, and 7 bases separated the two germline ends. The germline CDR1 and CDR2 sequences are ENHRY and SYGVKD. This CDR3 contains 12 residues. The CDR3 loop is CAISEGAHGYTF. CDR3 bases: TGTGCCATCAGTGAGGGGGCGCATGGCTACACCTTC.

Only a few counts were recorded for this clone. Here the CDR3 DNA reads TGTGCCAGTAGTTTGCAGGGGACGGGCTACACCTTC. Translating it yields CASSLQGTGYTF. The rearrangement links TRBV19 to TRBJ1-2, with D possibly being TRBD1 (6 bases). Trimming left V 5 bases short and J 8 bases short, with 12 bases between. This CDR3 comprises 12 residues. Germline-derived CDR1 and CDR2 are LNHDA and SQIVND (reference sequence).

The V gene is TRBV5-5, the J gene TRBJ2-7; 8 bases line up with TRBD1. The CDR3 sequence is 18 residues long. Germline CDR1 and CDR2: SGHKS and YYEKEE (reference sequence). V was pared by 4 bases and J by 0 bases, with 15 bases of the junction left unmatched. CDR3 DNA sequence: TGTGCCAGCAGCCTCGCACCATTCCAGGGGGCTAGCTCCTACGAGCAGTACTTC. This translates into CASSLAPFQGASSYEQYF.

This rearrangement joins TRBV27 to TRBJ1-1; TRBD1 matches 7 bases. The V gene end was trimmed by 5 bases and the J gene end by 2 bases; junction bases not matched to a gene: 5. Germline V lookup: CDR1 MNHEY, CDR2 SMNVEV (reference sequence). The CDR3 has 14 amino acids. The CDR3 DNA sequence: TGTGCCAGCAGTACCGTAGGGGGCAACACTGAAGCTTTCTTT. As protein: CASSTVGGNTEAFF.

The DNA for the CDR3 is TGTGCCAGCAGTGAATTATTCGGGGTGAACACTGAAGCTTTCTTT. Its protein product is CASSELFGVNTEAFF. V usage is TRBV6-1 and J usage is TRBJ1-1; D unresolved. V dropped 2 bases and J dropped 0 bases, with 10 bases sitting between them. The CDR3 spans 15 residues. The germline CDR1 and CDR2 sequences are MNHNS and SASEGT.

The table lists this clone with a count of one. One junction end disagrees with the germline gene, perhaps due to a read error. This sequence joins TRBV7-2 and TRBJ1-3; D is unclear. CDR3 size: 14 residues. Germline V CDR1 and CDR2: SGHTA, FQGNSA. CDR3 in amino acids: CASSVAISGNTIYF. CDR3 coding DNA: TGTGCCAGCAGCGTAGCCATCTCTGGAAACACCATATATTTT.

V gene TRBV7-2 combines with J gene TRBJ1-1; 10 bases are a match to TRBD1. Germline CDR1 reads SGHTA; CDR2 reads FQGNSA. The CDR3 is 15 residues long. Trimming cost V 4 bases and J 9 bases; bases outside gene matches: 11. CDR3 in DNA: TGTGCCAGCAGCTATATGGGGACAGGGGCTGAAAAAGCTTTCTTT. Protein product: CASSYMGTGAEKAFF.

J is TRBJ1-2 and V is TRBV9; D not resolved. V lost 0 bases and J lost 13, with 16 bases in between. The CDR3 covers 13 residues. Germline loops: CDR1 SGDLS, CDR2 YYNGEE. CDR3 coding DNA: TGTGCCAGCAGCGTAGTAGCGGGTCGTGGTTGCACCTTC. This gives the protein CASSVVAGRGCTF.

This chain connects TRBV10-3 to TRBJ2-2; D call uncertain. The CDR3 is made up of 13 amino acids. Germline CDR1 and CDR2: ENHRY and SYGVKD. Between the trimmed V and J ends, which lost 2 bases and 7 bases, there was a span of 8 bases. The CDR3 DNA is TGTGCCATCAGTGAGGTCCTACTCGGGGAGCTGTTTTTT. This encodes CAISEVLLGELFF.

This rearrangement joins TRBV3-1 (or the pseudogene TRBV3-2) to TRBJ1-1; the D is unclear. The length of the CDR3 is 13 residues. V was clipped by 3 bases and J by 4 bases, with 9 bases between them. CDR1 LGHDT and CDR2 YNNKEL come from the germline V gene (reference sequence). This chain's CDR3 is CASSHRESTEAFF. The CDR3 DNA reads as TGTGCCAGCAGCCATAGGGAGAGCACTGAAGCTTTCTTT.